This entry lists 18 T cell receptor beta chains sequenced from one sample in a study of PD-L1 blockade in urothelial cancer. The time point: pretreatment peripheral blood. Sequenced by immunoSEQ multiplex PCR; TCRdb stores in-frame clones only, minus some. This table holds tens of thousands of clones, 90% to 95% found once. This specimen consisted of PBMCs, obtained around atezolizumab (anti-PD-L1) treatment. All receptors come from a woman in her fifties or sixties with urothelial cancer.

J is TRBJ1-4 and V is TRBV28, with TRBD1 matching over 7 bases. The CDR3 runs to 16 residues. Germline CDR1 MDHEN, CDR2 SYDVKM. V lost 3 bases to trimming and J lost 7 bases; unmatched junction nucleotides: 11. CDR3 loop: CASSLRRGRLVEKLFF. DNA of the CDR3: TGTGCCAGCAGTTTGCGAAGGGGGCGATTGGTTGAAAAACTGTTTTTT.

This chain connects TRBV4-3 to TRBJ2-7, with 12 bases fitting TRBD2. The CDR3 runs to 17 residues. The J segment lost 3 bases and the V segment lost 1 base, leaving 7 bases of the junction unmatched. Germline V CDR1 and CDR2: LGHNA, YSLEER. This CDR3 reads CASSQAGLAGSVYEQYF. The CDR3 region has the DNA TGCGCCAGCAGCCAAGCCGGACTAGCGGGATCCGTCTACGAGCAGTACTTC.

The chain combines TRBV5-4 with TRBJ2-3, with unresolved D. The V and J ends lost 0 bases and 6 bases respectively, with 14 bases between them. The CDR3 is made up of 15 amino acids. Looked up from germline, CDR1 is SGHNT and CDR2 is YYREEE (reference sequence). CDR3 in DNA: TGTGCCAGCAGCTTGGAGACCCGGAGTGAGGATACGCAGTATTTT. Encoded protein: CASSLETRSEDTQYF.

The chain combines TRBV27 with TRBJ2-7; 8 bases fit TRBD1. In germline, CDR1 is MNHEY, CDR2 SMNVEV (reference sequence). The CDR3 has 15 amino acids. V was clipped by 3 bases and J by 2 bases; unmatched bases: 6. The CDR3 DNA sequence: TGTGCCAGCAGTTTGGGCAGGGGGCAAACCTACGAGCAGTACTTC. Its translation is CASSLGRGQTYEQYF.

This chain joins TRBV7-2 and TRBJ2-5; TRBD2 matches at 7 bases. CDR1 and CDR2 (germline): SGHTA, FQGNSA. V was pared by 1 base and J by 7 bases, with 9 bases of the junction left unmatched. This CDR3 is built from 15 residues. CDR3 amino acids: CASSLVSAGAGTQYF. CDR3 DNA: TGTGCCAGCAGCTTAGTAAGCGCGGGAGCGGGGACCCAGTACTTC.

There are a few counts of this clone. The chain carries TRBV5-1 and TRBJ2-1; no clear D. Germline-derived CDR1 and CDR2 are SGHRS and YFSETQ. This CDR3 has 13 residues. The ends were cut back, 0 bases at V and 4 bases at J, with 5 bases in the middle. DNA for the CDR3: TGCGCCAGCAGCTTGGATACTTACAATGAGCAGTTCTTC. Its protein is CASSLDTYNEQFF.

The V gene is TRBV5-5, the J gene TRBJ1-2; 8 bases fit TRBD1. The CDR3 totals 15 residues. Germline assignment: CDR1 SGHKS and CDR2 YYEKEE (reference sequence). V trimming: 0 bases; J trimming: 8 bases; junction bases outside the gene matches: 9. CDR3 in DNA: TGTGCCAGCAGCTTGGACAGGGGGTCGAGACGAGGCTACACCTTC. As protein: CASSLDRGSRRGYTF.

This clone appeared once. V and J are TRBV28 and TRBJ1-2; 8 bases are a match to TRBD1. The CDR3 runs 20 residues. CDR1 is MDHEN and CDR2 is SYDVKM in the germline V gene. With V trimmed by 6 bases and J by 5 bases, 26 bases remained unmatched. CDR3 coding DNA: TGTGCCAGCAGCCCTAAATGGGCAGGGGGCCCCCTCCCAAGGCGGTATGGCTACACCTTC. Encoded protein: CASSPKWAGGPLPRRYGYTF.

A word on this clone: Different DNA sequences within this sample yield the same CDR3. The V and J genes are TRBV7-2 and TRBJ2-3, with D uncertain. Germline CDR1 is SGHTA and CDR2 is FQGNSA. Trimming pared 1 base from V and 6 bases from J, leaving 11 bases between. This CDR3 region has 14 residues. The CDR3 region has the DNA TGTGCCAGCAGCTTAGATAGGAGAACGGATACGCAGTATTTT. Its protein is CASSLDRRTDTQYF.

The chain links TRBV19 to TRBJ1-4, with 7 bases aligning to TRBD1. The V and J ends lost 9 bases and 8 bases, in that order; junction bases with no gene match: 12. CDR1 is LNHDA, CDR2 SQIVND, per germline (reference sequence). The CDR3 covers 14 residues. Here the CDR3 reads CASVGGGHVEKLFF. The CDR3 DNA follows: TGTGCCAGCGTCGGAGGGGGCCATGTCGAAAAACTGTTTTTT.

The chain links TRBV11-3 to TRBJ2-7; D gene unclear. The CDR3 length is 13 residues. V lost 5 bases and J 5 bases, leaving 13 bases between the germline ends. Per germline, CDR1 SGHNT and CDR2 YENEEA. The CDR3 DNA reads as TGTGCCAGCAGCCCCAGTTCCGAGGACGAGCAGTACTTC. Translated, it gives CASSPSSEDEQYF.

This chain joins TRBV5-1 and TRBJ2-5; D might be TRBD2 (6 bases). The ends were cut back, 6 bases at V and 2 bases at J, with 14 bases in the middle. CDR3 size: 14 residues. Germline V gives CDR1 SGHRS, CDR2 YFSETQ. CDR3 nucleotides: TGCGCCAGCACCCCCTCGGCGGGACAAGAGACCCAGTACTTC. Protein product: CASTPSAGQETQYF.

This clone was seen once. V gene TRBV27 combines with J gene TRBJ2-5; tentatively, D is TRBD1 (5 bases). Trimming pared 1 base from V and 4 bases from J, leaving 7 bases between. Germline loops: CDR1 MNHEY, CDR2 SMNVEV (reference sequence). This CDR3 is 13 amino acids long. CDR3 DNA sequence: TGTGCCAGCAGTTTATGGGGCGGAGAGACCCAGTACTTC. This encodes CASSLWGGETQYF.

The chain employs TRBV28 and TRBJ2-1; 8 bases agree with TRBD2. The germline CDR1 and CDR2 sequences are MDHEN and SYDVKM. V trimming: 5 bases; J trimming: 3 bases; junction bases outside the gene matches: 6. The CDR3 runs to 15 residues. CDR3 in amino acids: CASSVAGLNYNEQFF. In nucleotides, the CDR3 is TGTGCCAGCAGTGTAGCGGGATTGAACTACAATGAGCAGTTCTTC.

The chain recombines TRBV28 with TRBJ2-5; 10 positions match TRBD2. V lost 2 bases and J lost 5; bases outside the gene matches: 8. This CDR3 region has 16 residues. The germline CDR1 and CDR2 sequences are MDHEN and SYDVKM. DNA for the CDR3: TGTGCCAGCAGTTTACGGCTAGCGGGGGCAGGGGAGACCCAGTACTTC. This sequence encodes CASSLRLAGAGETQYF.

The CDR3, as DNA: TGTGCCAGCAGTTTCCAGGGGAATCAGCCCCAGCATTTT. Its translation is CASSFQGNQPQHF. This chain joins TRBV27 and TRBJ1-5, with D maybe TRBD1 (6 bases). This CDR3 comprises 13 residues. Per germline, CDR1 MNHEY and CDR2 SMNVEV (reference sequence). With 3 bases removed from V and 4 bases from J, the gap between germline ends came to 7 bases.

The chain carries TRBV19 and TRBJ1-3, with 7 bases matching TRBD1. The germline V gene has CDR1 LNHDA and CDR2 SQIVND (reference sequence). The CDR3 consists of 15 residues. Losses at the gene ends were 6 bases for V and 0 bases for J; bases not matched to a gene: 5. The DNA for the CDR3 is TGTGCCAGTAGCCTCAGGGGGAGCTCTGGAAACACCATATATTTT. Amino acids: CASSLRGSSGNTIYF.

The chain combines TRBV19 with TRBJ1-1, with 7 nucleotides matching TRBD1. There are 13 residues in the CDR3. Germline V gene lookup returns CDR1 LNHDA and CDR2 SQIVND (reference sequence). J lost 5 bases, V lost 4 bases, and 4 bases had no gene match. CDR3: CASSSLTGTEAFF. The CDR3 region has the DNA TGTGCCAGTAGTAGCCTGACAGGGACTGAAGCTTTCTTT.